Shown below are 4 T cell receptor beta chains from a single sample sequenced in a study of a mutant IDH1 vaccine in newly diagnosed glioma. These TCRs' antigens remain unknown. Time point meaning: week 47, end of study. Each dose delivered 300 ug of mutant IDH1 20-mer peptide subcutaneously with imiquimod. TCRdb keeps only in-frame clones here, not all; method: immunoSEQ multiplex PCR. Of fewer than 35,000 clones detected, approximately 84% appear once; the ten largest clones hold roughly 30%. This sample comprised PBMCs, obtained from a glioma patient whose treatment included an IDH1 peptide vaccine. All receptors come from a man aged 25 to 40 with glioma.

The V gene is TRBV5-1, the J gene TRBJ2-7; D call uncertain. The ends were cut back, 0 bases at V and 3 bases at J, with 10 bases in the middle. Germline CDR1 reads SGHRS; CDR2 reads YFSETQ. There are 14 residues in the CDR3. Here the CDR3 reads CASSLDLVNYEQYF. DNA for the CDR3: TGCGCCAGCAGCTTGGACCTAGTCAACTACGAGCAGTACTTC.

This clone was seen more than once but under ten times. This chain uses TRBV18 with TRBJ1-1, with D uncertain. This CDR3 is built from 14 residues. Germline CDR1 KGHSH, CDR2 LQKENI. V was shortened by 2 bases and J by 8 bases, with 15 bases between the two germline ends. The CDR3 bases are TGTGCCAGCTCACCATTTGCGGGTCGTGAAGAAGCTTTCTTT. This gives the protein CASSPFAGREEAFF. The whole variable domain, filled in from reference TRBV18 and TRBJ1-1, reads NAGVMQNPRHLVRRRGQEARLRCSPMKGHSHVYWYRQLPEEGLKFMVYLQKENIIDESGMPKERFSAEFPKEGPSILRIQQVVRGDSAAYFCASSPFAGREEAFFGQGTRLTVV.

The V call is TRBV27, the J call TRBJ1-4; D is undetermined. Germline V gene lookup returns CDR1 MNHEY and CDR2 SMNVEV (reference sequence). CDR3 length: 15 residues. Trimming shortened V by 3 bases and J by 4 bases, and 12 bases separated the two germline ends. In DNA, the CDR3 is TGTGCCAGCAGTTTTTTAGGGAGCTATAATGAAAAACTGTTTTTT. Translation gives CASSFLGSYNEKLFF.

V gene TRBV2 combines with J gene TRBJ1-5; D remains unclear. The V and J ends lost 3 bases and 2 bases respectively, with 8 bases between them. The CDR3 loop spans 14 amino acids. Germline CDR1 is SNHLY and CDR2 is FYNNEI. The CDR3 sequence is CASSEAGGNQPQHF. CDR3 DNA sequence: TGTGCCAGCAGTGAGGCCGGCGGCAATCAGCCCCAGCATTTT.